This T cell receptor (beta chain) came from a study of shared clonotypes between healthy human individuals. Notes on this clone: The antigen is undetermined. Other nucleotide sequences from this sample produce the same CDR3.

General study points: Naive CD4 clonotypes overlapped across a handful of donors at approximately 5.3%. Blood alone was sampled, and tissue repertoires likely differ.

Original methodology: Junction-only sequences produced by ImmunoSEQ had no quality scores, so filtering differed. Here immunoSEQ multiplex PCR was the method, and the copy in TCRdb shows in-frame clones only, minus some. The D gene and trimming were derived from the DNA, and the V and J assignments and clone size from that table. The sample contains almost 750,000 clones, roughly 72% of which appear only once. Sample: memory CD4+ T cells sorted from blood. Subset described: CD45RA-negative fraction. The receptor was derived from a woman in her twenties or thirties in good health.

As DNA, the CDR3 is TGTGCCAGCAGTCCCGCCAGCCTGCAAACGAACTACAATGAGCAGTTCTTC. As protein: CASSPASLQTNYNEQFF. The chain uses TRBV28 and TRBJ2-1; unclear D gene. CDR1 is MDHEN, CDR2 SYDVKM, per germline. The V gene lost 5 bases and the J gene lost 3 bases, with 20 bases spanning the gap. This CDR3 is built from 17 residues.